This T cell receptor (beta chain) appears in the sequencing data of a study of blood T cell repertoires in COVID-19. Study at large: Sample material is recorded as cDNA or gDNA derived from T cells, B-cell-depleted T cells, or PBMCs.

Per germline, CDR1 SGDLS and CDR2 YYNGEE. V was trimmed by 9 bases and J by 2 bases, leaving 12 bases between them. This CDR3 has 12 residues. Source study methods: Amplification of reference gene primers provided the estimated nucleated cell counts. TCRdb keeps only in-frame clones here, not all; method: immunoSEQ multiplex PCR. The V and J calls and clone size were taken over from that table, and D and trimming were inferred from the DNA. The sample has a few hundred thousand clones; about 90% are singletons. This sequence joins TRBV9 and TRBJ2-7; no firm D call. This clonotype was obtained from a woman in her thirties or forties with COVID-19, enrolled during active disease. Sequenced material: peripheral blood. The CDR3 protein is CATGRSAYEQYF. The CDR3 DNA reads TGTGCCACCGGAAGGAGCGCCTACGAGCAGTACTTC.